This T cell receptor beta chain was sequenced in a study of T cell repertoires in cytomegalovirus infection. TCRdb re-derived calls from the reads in MiXCR, one entry per CDR3 protein. The sample has roughly 720,000 distinct CDR3 sequences; roughly 35% are singletons. This clonotype was found a few times. CDR3 size: 12 residues. V was clipped by 3 bases and J by 2 bases, with 4 bases between them. The germline V gene has CDR1 MDHEN and CDR2 SYDVKM. The sample comprised PBMCs. The sequence derives from a human donor in good health (CMV status not recorded). Some clones in this sample may be carry-over from other donors' samples. The gene calls are TRBV28 and TRBJ1-2; no clear D. The CDR3 sequence is CASSFPNYGYTF. The CDR3 DNA follows: TGTGCCAGCAGTTTTCCAAACTATGGCTACACCTTC.